One sample yielded the 20 T cell receptor beta chains listed below, sequenced in a study of T cells in Graves' hyperthyroidism and ophthalmopathy. Template material for amplifying TCR beta CDR3 regions consisted of RNA transcripts. Initially, a first-round RT-PCR of the TCR CDR3 employed the HTBI primer set. TCRdb re-called the multiplex PCR reads with MiXCR, one entry per CDR3 protein. The sample carries about 520,000 distinct CDR3 sequences, about 24% recorded once. The sequenced material came from blood. Receptors were obtained from a woman aged 30 to 39 with Graves' ophthalmopathy.

This clonotype was observed many times. This chain links TRBV29-1 with TRBJ1-5; 9 bases line up with TRBD1. Germline V gene lookup returns CDR1 SQVTM and CDR2 ANQGSEA. The CDR3 loop spans 13 amino acids. V lost 6 bases to trimming and J lost 3 bases; unmatched junction nucleotides: 3. The CDR3 spells CSVGQGNNQPQHF. CDR3 in DNA: TGCAGCGTCGGACAGGGGAACAATCAGCCCCAGCATTTT.

This clonotype was recorded at least ten times. The chain is built from TRBV19 and TRBJ1-1; D might be TRBD1 (6 bases). In germline, CDR1 is LNHDA, CDR2 SQIVND (reference sequence). The CDR3 is made up of 14 amino acids. Trimming stripped 9 bases from V and 0 bases from J, with 14 bases between. CDR3 loop: CASQGLGLNTEAFF. CDR3 bases: TGTGCCAGCCAGGGGCTGGGGTTGAACACTGAAGCTTTCTTT.

This clonotype came up many times. The rearrangement links TRBV4-1 to TRBJ1-1; D possibly corresponds to TRBD1 (6 bases). The germline V and J ends were trimmed by 2 bases and 0 bases, with 10 bases remaining between them. The CDR3 is 15 amino acids. Germline-derived CDR1 and CDR2 are MGHRA and YSYEKL. In nucleotides, the CDR3 is TGCGCCAGCAGCCAAAGGGGGACATTGAACACTGAAGCTTTCTTT. It is translated as CASSQRGTLNTEAFF.

This clonotype has ten or more counts. The chain recombines TRBV19 with TRBJ1-2, with D perhaps matching TRBD1 (5 bases). The germline gives CDR1 LNHDA, CDR2 SQIVND (reference sequence). The CDR3 runs to 13 residues. The V end was cut by 5 bases, the J end by 4 bases, with 11 bases between. CDR3 region: CASSPGTTYGYTF. In DNA form, the CDR3 reads TGTGCCAGTAGTCCGGGGACCACCTATGGCTACACCTTC.

This clonotype appeared a few times. The V call is TRBV13, the J call TRBJ2-5; perhaps TRBD1 as D (7 bases). Germline V gene data show CDR1 as PRHDT and CDR2 as FYEKMQ (reference sequence). V lost 5 bases and J lost 1, with 11 bases in between. The length of the CDR3 is 14 residues. The CDR3: CASSDRDFQETQYF. The CDR3 DNA sequence: TGTGCCAGCAGCGACAGGGACTTCCAAGAGACCCAGTACTTC.

In its sample, this clonotype was seen many times. The chain is built from TRBV2 and TRBJ1-2; D is unclear. CDR1 and CDR2 (germline): SNHLY, FYNNEI. This CDR3 comprises 13 residues. V was cut by 4 bases and J by 3 bases, with 9 bases left in between. CDR3 coding DNA: TGTGCCAGCAGTGCTGTGGCAGACTATGGCTACACCTTC. This sequence encodes CASSAVADYGYTF.

This clonotype was seen at least ten times. The chain recombines TRBV6-5 with TRBJ1-1; 7 bases line up with TRBD1. The CDR3 spans 15 residues. The V segment lost 0 bases and the J segment 1 base; nucleotides outside the gene matches: 2. Germline values: CDR1 MNHEY, CDR2 SVGAGI. CDR3 coding DNA: TGTGCCAGCAGTTACTCGGGACAGAGGAACACTGAAGCTTTCTTT. Translated, it gives CASSYSGQRNTEAFF.

V gene TRBV7-2 combines with J gene TRBJ2-5, with D uncertain. The CDR3 sequence is 16 residues long. V lost 5 bases, J lost 1 base, and 17 bases lay in between. Germline V gene lookup returns CDR1 SGHTA and CDR2 FQGNSA. CDR3 nucleotide sequence: TGTGCCAGCAGCATGACTTTCTTGGAGATCCAAGAGACCCAGTACTTC. It translates to CASSMTFLEIQETQYF.

This clonotype was found a few times. The gene calls are TRBV11-1 and TRBJ2-5; no firm D call. V was pared by 7 bases and J by 1 base, with 10 bases between. The length of the CDR3 is 13 residues. In germline, CDR1 is SGHAT, CDR2 FQDESV (reference sequence). CDR3 loop: CASTDTSQETQYF. The CDR3 DNA reads TGTGCCAGCACCGACACTTCCCAAGAGACCCAGTACTTC.

This clonotype came up a few times. V gene TRBV12-3 or TRBV12-4 combines with J gene TRBJ1-4; 8 bases match TRBD1. V lost 7 bases, J lost 7 bases, and 11 bases stayed unmatched. This CDR3 contains 15 residues. The DNA of the CDR3 is TGTGCCAGCACCTACCAGGGGGCGCCGAGTGAAAAACTGTTTTTT. Translating it yields CASTYQGAPSEKLFF.

A few counts support this clonotype. This may stem from a read error, because a much larger clone lies one nucleotide away. The J gene is TRBJ1-2, the V gene TRBV12-3 or TRBV12-4; possible D gene TRBD1, 5 bases. With 5 bases removed from V and 4 bases from J, the gap between germline ends came to 11 bases. CDR3 length: 13 amino acids. CDR3 bases: TGTGCCAGCAGTGGGGACCTCCTCTATGGCTACACCTTC. Its protein product is CASSGDLLYGYTF.

This chain uses TRBV28 with TRBJ2-7; 8 bases fit TRBD2. The length of the CDR3 is 17 residues. The germline V gene has CDR1 MDHEN and CDR2 SYDVKM. The junction had 17 bases not matched to a gene; V was cut back by 5 bases and J by 5 bases. The CDR3 bases are TGTGCCAGCAGTCAAGGGGCGCGAAGCGGGAGTGTCCACGAGCAGTACTTC. As protein: CASSQGARSGSVHEQYF. The full variable domain, its missing parts supplied by reference TRBV28 and TRBJ2-7, is DVKVTQSSRYLVKRTGEKVFLECVQDMDHENMFWYRQDPGLGLRLIYFSYDVKMKEKGDIPEGYSVSREKKERFSLILESASTNQTSMYLCASSQGARSGSVHEQYFGPGTRLTVT.

The V call is TRBV7-9, the J call TRBJ2-6; D is unclear. Germline-derived CDR1 and CDR2 are SEHNR and FQNEAQ (reference sequence). The CDR3 covers 15 residues. The V and J ends lost 1 base and 2 bases respectively, with 6 bases between them. The CDR3 is CASSLVEAGANVLTF. CDR3 nucleotide sequence: TGTGCCAGCAGCTTAGTTGAGGCTGGGGCCAACGTCCTGACTTTC.

This clonotype was detected many times. The rearrangement joins TRBV28 to TRBJ1-5; 8 bases are shared with TRBD1. Trimming took 3 bases from V and 7 from J; bases not matched to a gene: 8. CDR3 length: 15 residues. CDR1 is MDHEN and CDR2 is SYDVKM in the germline V gene. The CDR3 protein is CASSFSDRAQQPQHF. DNA of the CDR3: TGTGCCAGCAGTTTCTCGGACAGGGCGCAGCAGCCCCAGCATTTT.

The J gene is TRBJ2-7, the V gene TRBV6-5; D gene ambiguous. V lost 7 bases to trimming and J lost 0 bases, with 10 bases between them. This CDR3 has 13 amino acids. Germline V gene sequence: CDR1 MNHEY, CDR2 SVGAGI. CDR3 in amino acids: CASILGSSYEQYF. DNA for the CDR3: TGTGCCAGCATTTTAGGTAGCTCCTACGAGCAGTACTTC.

This rearrangement joins TRBV24-1 to TRBJ2-5; TRBD1 agrees at 12 bases. The V and J ends lost 4 bases and 5 bases, in that order; junction bases with no gene match: 4. The CDR3 is made up of 15 amino acids. Per the germline V gene, CDR1 is KGHDR and CDR2 is SFDVKD. The CDR3 region has the DNA TGTGCCACCAGTGAAGGGACAGGGGGCAGGGAGACCCAGTACTTC. Its protein is CATSEGTGGRETQYF.

This chain uses TRBV6-5 with TRBJ1-1, with D tentatively TRBD1 (5 bases). Germline values: CDR1 MNHEY, CDR2 SVGAGI. The CDR3 runs 16 residues. The V and J ends lost 2 bases and 1 base respectively, with 14 bases between them. The CDR3 here is CASSYNPSGWNTEAFF. CDR3 nucleotide sequence: TGTGCCAGCAGTTACAACCCCTCAGGGTGGAACACTGAAGCTTTCTTT.

V is TRBV6-1 and J is TRBJ1-1; weak D call: TRBD1 (5 bases). CDR3 length equals 14 residues. The ends were cut back, 1 base at V and 3 bases at J, with 9 bases in the middle. CDR1 is MNHNS, CDR2 SASEGT, per germline. The CDR3 sequence is CASSEGGLDTEAFF. CDR3 in DNA: TGTGCCAGCAGTGAAGGGGGCTTGGACACTGAAGCTTTCTTT.

This clonotype was recorded a few times. The J gene is TRBJ1-1, the V gene TRBV6-1, with D perhaps matching TRBD1 (6 bases). CDR1 and CDR2 (germline): MNHNS, SASEGT. Trimming shortened V by 7 bases and J by 5 bases, and 11 bases separated the two germline ends. The CDR3 has 12 residues. The CDR3 nucleotides read TGTGCCAGCACCCCAGGGGAGACTGAAGCTTTCTTT. The encoded protein is CASTPGETEAFF.

This clonotype was seen at least ten times. The genes are TRBV6-5 and TRBJ2-5; 8 positions agree with TRBD1. Unmatched junction bases numbered 5, after V lost 6 bases and J lost 5 bases. Germline loops: CDR1 MNHEY, CDR2 SVGAGI. The CDR3 sequence is 13 residues long. CDR3 nucleotide sequence: TGTGCCAGCAGACAGGGGGTTAGGGAGACCCAGTACTTC. Its protein is CASRQGVRETQYF.